These T cell receptor beta chains were read from a single sample in a study of blood T cell repertoires in COVID-19. Sequencing used immunoSEQ multiplex PCR; TCRdb keeps in-frame clones, though not all of them. This table has 200,000 to 250,000 clones, approximately 90% appearing once. Material: peripheral blood. The receptor source for this set is a woman aged 18-29 years who had recovered from COVID-19. The conserved cysteine and the conserved F or W are not part of the CDR3 here.

J | V | CDR3
TRBJ2-1 | TRBV9 | ASSVDRGGFSYNEQF
TRBJ2-1 | TRBV2 | ASSKVGGASGRTYNEQF
TRBJ2-1 | TRBV18 | ASSPWTGNEQF
TRBJ1-3 | TRBV30 | AWSPGGSGNTIY
TRBJ2-1 | TRBV11-3 | ASSFRRSGSSSYNEQF
TRBJ2-7 | TRBV14 | ASRSTSASYEQY
TRBJ2-3 | TRBV11-2 | ASSVGQRELTDTQY
TRBJ1-6 | TRBV19 | ASSIVGQGNSPLH
TRBJ1-2 | TRBV29-1 | SVDPPDSFNYGYT
TRBJ2-7 | TRBV5-1 | ASSQITGYEQY
TRBJ2-7 | TRBV5-6 | ASSFGDRNPYEQY
TRBJ1-1 | TRBV2 | ASSEVAGKAF
TRBJ1-1 | TRBV7-3 | ASSLGTDKEAF
TRBJ1-4 | TRBV5-5 | ASSHPPDRDNEKLF
TRBJ1-5 | TRBV6-4 | ASSDMAGPNQPQH
TRBJ2-7 | TRBV30 | AWRVTSQRYEQY
TRBJ2-2 | TRBV19 | ASSIIRDRGTGELF
TRBJ2-3 | TRBV19 | ASNSGQGWADTQY
TRBJ2-5 | TRBV10-3 | ATEAGDQETQY
TRBJ2-2 | TRBV6-5 | ASTYTGELF
TRBJ2-5 | TRBV4-3 | ASSPLGTSETQY
TRBJ2-3 | TRBV19 | ASLGYYAGESADTQY
TRBJ1-5 | TRBV28 | ASRDTALAPQH
TRBJ2-7 | TRBV5-8 | ASSLGLAGGLGEQY
TRBJ1-5 | TRBV12-3/TRBV12-4 | ASSNNQPQH
TRBJ2-7 | TRBV2 | ASSEASRLAEPEQY
TRBJ2-3 | TRBV10-3 | AISGTSNWDTQY
TRBJ2-5 | TRBV9 | ASSVRGGETQY
TRBJ2-1 | TRBV29-1 | SVRGGSSYNEQF
TRBJ2-1 | TRBV11-2 | ASSLTGTVEQF
TRBJ2-1 | TRBV24-1 | ATSDWGLAGYNEQF
TRBJ2-1 | TRBV6-4 | ASSDSEDRGFNEQF
TRBJ2-1 | TRBV13 | ASSATSGRAGNEQF
TRBJ1-1 | TRBV19 | ASSIVQGMGTEAF
TRBJ2-1 | TRBV27 | ASSLWGTSGYNEQF
TRBJ1-5 | TRBV18 | ASSLQSTGSNQPQH
TRBJ1-3 | TRBV21-1 | ASSKSPGYSGNTIY
TRBJ2-2 | TRBV6-4 | ASSGELGGELF
TRBJ2-7 | TRBV15 | ATSRDISGSYEQY
TRBJ1-1 | TRBV7-8 | ASSRYTGEPEAF
TRBJ1-1 | TRBV13 | ASSTRDSLEGTEAF
TRBJ1-1 | TRBV11-2 | ASSYAEDTEAF
TRBJ2-7 | TRBV18 | ASSRDRTVEQY
TRBJ2-3 | TRBV7-3 | ASSLIAHTDTQY
TRBJ2-1 | TRBV5-6 | ASSLRYEQF
TRBJ1-1 | TRBV6-5 | ASSYSSGGDTEAF
TRBJ1-2 | TRBV4-3 | ASSPGTLGGYT
TRBJ1-4 | TRBV7-9 | ASSRTGDNEKLF
TRBJ1-5 | TRBV2 | ASTPSGDPSYQPQH
TRBJ1-2 | TRBV7-8 | ASSFSTGANYGYT
TRBJ1-1 | TRBV11-2 | ASSPAGVTEAF
TRBJ2-3 | TRBV4-1 | ASSQLPGLATTDTQY
TRBJ2-1 | TRBV5-4 | ASSLGLAGGLYNEQF
TRBJ1-2 | TRBV27 | ASSFRQGSNYGYT